Following are 28 T cell receptor beta chains from one sample sequenced in a study of cytomegalovirus exposure and HLA in healthy donors. PCR primers comprised 60 Vbeta and 13 Jbeta primers. Clones were sequenced by immunoSEQ multiplex PCR, and TCRdb holds only the in-frame ones, with some missing. Among approximately 76,000 clones listed, 65% to 80% were seen once. The material sequenced was PBMCs. The receptors come from a man aged 25 to 40 in good health and CMV-seronegative.

The chain uses TRBV6-5 and TRBJ2-5, with D possibly being TRBD1 (5 bases). Germline CDR1 reads MNHEY; CDR2 reads SVGAGI. Trimming removed 6 bases at V and 5 bases at J, with 13 bases between. The CDR3 spans 13 residues. The CDR3 spells CASSPRVRETQYF. The CDR3 DNA is TGTGCCAGCAGCCCCAGGGTTCGGGAGACCCAGTACTTC.

The chain joins TRBV2 to TRBJ1-5; TRBD1 is a possible D gene (6 bases). Trimming took 3 bases from V and 0 from J, leaving 12 bases between them. The CDR3 loop spans 16 amino acids. From germline, CDR1 is SNHLY and CDR2 FYNNEI. The CDR3 nucleotides read TGTGCCAGCAGTGAGGAGGGGGGGCATAGCAATCAGCCCCAGCATTTT. Protein: CASSEEGGHSNQPQHF.

The V gene is TRBV28, the J gene TRBJ2-7; TRBD2 is a possible D gene (5 bases). Trimming took off 5 bases at V and 6 bases at J, with 8 bases between the two ends. The CDR3 runs 11 residues. Germline loops: CDR1 MDHEN, CDR2 SYDVKM. The CDR3 DNA is TGTGCCAGCAGTCTCACTAGCGAGCAGTACTTC. Translating gives CASSLTSEQYF.

V gene TRBV27 combines with J gene TRBJ1-5, with a tentative D call TRBD1 (5 bases). V was trimmed by 6 bases and J by 3 bases, leaving 15 bases between them. This CDR3 is 15 amino acids long. The germline V gene has CDR1 MNHEY and CDR2 SMNVEV (reference sequence). CDR3 in DNA: TGTGCCAGCAGCCTCCTAGGGGTTGCCAATCAGCCCCAGCATTTT. As protein: CASSLLGVANQPQHF.

A few counts support this clone. The chain is built from TRBV5-1 and TRBJ2-2, with D uncertain. The CDR3 has 16 amino acids. With 0 bases removed from V and 0 bases from J, the gap between germline ends came to 9 bases. In germline, CDR1 is SGHRS, CDR2 YFSETQ. This chain's CDR3 is CASSLVAAANTGELFF. In DNA, the CDR3 is TGCGCCAGCAGCTTGGTAGCAGCTGCGAACACCGGGGAGCTGTTTTTT.

The V gene is TRBV7-7, the J gene TRBJ1-4; unclear D gene. The CDR3 consists of 15 residues. Germline CDR1 reads SSHAT; CDR2 reads FNYEAQ (reference sequence). The CDR3, as DNA: TGTGCTAGCTCAACTTACCGCTCAACTAATGAAAAACTGTTTTTT. It encodes CASSTYRSTNEKLFF. Filled out from reference TRBV7-7 and TRBJ1-4, the complete variable domain reads GAGVSQSPRYKVTKRGQDVTLRCDPISSHATLYWYQQALGQGPEFLTYFNYEAQPDKSGLPSDRFSAERPEGSISTLTIQRTEQRDSAMYRCASSTYRSTNEKLFFGSGTQLSVL.

This chain connects TRBV7-9 to TRBJ2-1, with D maybe TRBD1 (5 bases). This CDR3 is 16 amino acids long. V lost 1 base to trimming and J lost 4 bases, with 14 bases between them. In germline, CDR1 is SEHNR, CDR2 FQNEAQ (reference sequence). The CDR3 loop reads CASSLVSAGQYNEQFF. In nucleotides, the CDR3 is TGTGCCAGCAGCTTAGTAAGTGCAGGGCAATACAATGAGCAGTTCTTC.

V is TRBV6-5 and J is TRBJ1-1; TRBD1 aligns across 7 bases. CDR1 is MNHEY and CDR2 is SVGAGI in the germline V gene. The CDR3 is made up of 15 amino acids. The V gene end was trimmed by 5 bases and the J gene end by 6 bases; junction bases not matched to a gene: 12. CDR3 DNA: TGTGCCAGCAGTGCCTCTACGACAGGGCATTCTGAAGCTTTCTTT. This gives the protein CASSASTTGHSEAFF.

The chain combines TRBV10-3 with TRBJ2-5, with 7 bases lining up with TRBD2. V trimming: 5 bases; J trimming: 5 bases; junction bases outside the gene matches: 8. The CDR3 has 14 residues. Per germline, CDR1 ENHRY and CDR2 SYGVKD. The CDR3 protein is CAISRTGGGETQYF. The DNA of the CDR3 is TGTGCCATCAGTCGGACGGGAGGAGGGGAGACCCAGTACTTC.

The gene calls are TRBV18 and TRBJ2-2; D gene unclear. The germline V gene encodes CDR1 KGHSH and CDR2 LQKENI. This CDR3 has 13 amino acids. V lost 4 bases, J lost 4 bases, and 7 bases lay in between. CDR3 DNA: TGTGCCAGCTCACGGCACAGCACCGGGGAGCTGTTTTTT. Translated, it gives CASSRHSTGELFF.

The gene calls are TRBV5-6 and TRBJ2-7; a weak D match, TRBD2 (6 bases). Germline loops: CDR1 SGHDT, CDR2 YYEEEE. Trimming stripped 0 bases from V and 5 bases from J, with 15 bases between. The CDR3 has 15 amino acids. The CDR3 protein is CASSLAGGALDEQYF. The DNA of the CDR3 is TGTGCCAGCAGCTTGGCCGGGGGAGCCCTCGACGAGCAGTACTTC.

V and J are TRBV2 and TRBJ2-7, with 8 bases fitting TRBD2. From germline, CDR1 is SNHLY and CDR2 FYNNEI. This CDR3 has 13 amino acids. Losses at the gene ends were 9 bases for V and 5 bases for J; bases not matched to a gene: 9. For the CDR3, the DNA is TGTGCCAGAAAGGAGGGGACTAGTAACGAGCAGTACTTC. It specifies CARKEGTSNEQYF.

This chain joins TRBV5-8 and TRBJ2-5; TRBD2 matches at 14 bases. CDR3 size: 14 residues. CDR1 is SGHTS, CDR2 YDEGEE, per germline. V lost 4 bases to trimming and J lost 9 bases; unmatched junction nucleotides: 5. CDR3 sequence: CASSLGLAGGSQYF. CDR3 coding DNA: TGTGCCAGCAGCCTAGGACTAGCGGGGGGTTCCCAGTACTTC.

V gene TRBV2 combines with J gene TRBJ1-1; maybe TRBD1 (6 bases). Germline CDR1 and CDR2: SNHLY and FYNNEI. Deletions cut 7 bases from V and 12 bases from J, with 15 bases between. The CDR3 runs to 11 residues. The CDR3 protein is CASTRDKGTFF. The CDR3 nucleotides are TGTGCCAGCACCAGGGACAAGGGAACTTTCTTT.

V and J are TRBV6-6 and TRBJ2-5; D is uncertain. Per germline, CDR1 MNHNY and CDR2 SVGAGI (reference sequence). This CDR3 has 14 amino acids. V shed 1 base and J shed 5 bases, with 11 bases lying between them. The CDR3 region has the DNA TGTGCCAGCAGTTACTATGTTGTCGGGGAGACCCAGTACTTC. It yields the protein CASSYYVVGETQYF.

V and J are TRBV4-2 and TRBJ2-1; 8 positions match TRBD1. The CDR3 has 16 amino acids. V shed 2 bases, J shed 9 bases, and the junction held 12 bases outside the gene matches. Germline assignment: CDR1 LGHNA and CDR2 YNFKEQ. This CDR3 reads CASSQHRTGIFREQFF. Written as DNA, the CDR3 is TGTGCCAGCAGCCAACACCGGACAGGGATTTTTCGTGAGCAGTTCTTC.

The chain links TRBV7-9 to TRBJ1-2; TRBD1 agrees at 10 bases. This CDR3 spans 14 amino acids. Per germline, CDR1 SEHNR and CDR2 FQNEAQ (reference sequence). Losses at the gene ends were 5 bases for V and 4 bases for J; bases not matched to a gene: 4. CDR3 bases: TGTGCCAGCAGCCCCTGGACAGGGGGCTATGGCTACACCTTC. Protein product: CASSPWTGGYGYTF.

This rearrangement joins TRBV27 to TRBJ1-2, with unresolved D. Trimming removed 10 bases at V and 3 bases at J, with 21 bases between. This CDR3 is 15 amino acids long. CDR1 and CDR2 (germline): MNHEY, SMNVEV (reference sequence). The CDR3 loop is CATQGTGSSDYGYTF. The DNA of the CDR3 is TGTGCCACCCAAGGAACGGGATCCTCGGACTATGGCTACACCTTC.

The V gene is TRBV10-2, the J gene TRBJ2-1; 10 bases match TRBD2. This CDR3 comprises 14 residues. The J segment lost 7 bases and the V segment lost 8 bases, leaving 8 bases of the junction unmatched. Germline values: CDR1 WSHSY, CDR2 SAAADI. The CDR3 DNA sequence: TGCGCCAGCGCCCTAGCGGGAGTACAGAATGAGCAGTTCTTC. Translation: CASALAGVQNEQFF.

The chain uses TRBV11-2 and TRBJ1-2; TRBD1 agrees at 7 bases. The CDR3 is 12 residues long. V dropped 4 bases and J dropped 7; count of bases not matched to a gene: 3. Germline loops: CDR1 SGHAT, CDR2 FQNNGV. CDR3 nucleotides: TGTGCCAGCAGCTCACAGGGGCCTGGCTACACCTTC. Translating it yields CASSSQGPGYTF.

This chain uses TRBV30 with TRBJ1-2; TRBD1 matches 9 bases. Germline V gives CDR1 GTSNPN, CDR2 SVGIG (reference sequence). V lost 0 bases to trimming and J lost 4 bases; unmatched junction nucleotides: 6. The CDR3 loop spans 15 amino acids. The CDR3 nucleotides read TGTGCCTGGAGTGTAAACAGGGGGCGAGGCTATGGCTACACCTTC. Its protein product is CAWSVNRGRGYGYTF.

On this clone: The junction and the germline gene differ at one end; a read error may be behind it. V is TRBV7-9 and J is TRBJ2-5; possibly TRBD1 for D (6 bases). Per germline, CDR1 SEHNR and CDR2 FQNEAQ (reference sequence). This CDR3 contains 13 residues. Written as DNA, the CDR3 is TGTTCCAGCAGCTTAGGACAGAAAGAGACCCAGTACTTC. Its translation: CSSSLGQKETQYF.

In DNA, the CDR3 is TGTGCCAGCAGCCTGCAGGGGCGAGGGAGCAATCAGCCCCAGCATTTT. It translates to CASSLQGRGSNQPQHF. The chain couples TRBV5-6 to TRBJ1-5; possibly TRBD1 for D (6 bases). The CDR3 covers 16 residues. Trimming pared 4 bases from V and 1 base from J, leaving 15 bases between. Germline assignment: CDR1 SGHDT and CDR2 YYEEEE. The whole variable domain, filled in from reference TRBV5-6 and TRBJ1-5, reads DAGVTQSPTHLIKTRGQQVTLRCSPKSGHDTVSWYQQALGQGPQFIFQYYEEEERQRGNFPDRFSGHQFPNYSSELNVNALLLGDSALYLCASSLQGRGSNQPQHFGDGTRLSIL.

J is TRBJ2-5 and V is TRBV27; the match to TRBD2 covers 9 bases. Trimming at V came to 2 bases and at J to 5 bases, leaving 9 bases not matched to a gene. The CDR3 consists of 16 residues. Looked up from germline, CDR1 is MNHEY and CDR2 is SMNVEV (reference sequence). This CDR3 reads CASSLLAGPKGETQYF. CDR3 coding DNA: TGTGCCAGCAGTTTACTAGCGGGGCCTAAGGGGGAGACCCAGTACTTC.

V is TRBV5-1 and J is TRBJ1-1; D may be TRBD1 (5 bases). CDR1 and CDR2 (germline): SGHRS, YFSETQ. V lost 1 base to trimming and J lost 5 bases, with 12 bases between them. This CDR3 has 14 amino acids. In DNA, the CDR3 is TGCGCCAGCAGCTTGATTCCAGGGAAGACTGAAGCTTTCTTT. Its protein product is CASSLIPGKTEAFF.

The genes are TRBV5-4 and TRBJ2-5; the match to TRBD1 covers 8 bases. V trimming: 4 bases; J trimming: 3 bases; junction bases outside the gene matches: 8. Germline V CDR1 and CDR2: SGHNT, YYREEE (reference sequence). The CDR3 extends over 15 amino acids. The CDR3: CASSILRTGKETQYF. DNA of the CDR3: TGTGCCAGCAGCATCCTGAGGACAGGGAAAGAGACCCAGTACTTC.

The chain joins TRBV5-6 to TRBJ1-2, with D unclear. Between the trimmed V and J ends, which lost 3 bases and 8 bases, there was a span of 11 bases. Per the germline V gene, CDR1 is SGHDT and CDR2 is YYEEEE. CDR3 length equals 12 residues. In DNA, the CDR3 is TGTGCCAGCAGCTCGTTGGAGTTCGGCTACACCTTC. Its translation is CASSSLEFGYTF.

The chain combines TRBV4-2 with TRBJ2-7; weak D call: TRBD2 (5 bases). CDR3 length: 15 residues. The germline V gene has CDR1 LGHNA and CDR2 YNFKEQ. V was cut by 6 bases and J by 4 bases, with 19 bases left in between. CDR3 coding DNA: TGTGCCAGCAGTTACAAGGAGAAGAGGGCATACGAGCAGTACTTC. This encodes CASSYKEKRAYEQYF.